The 14 T cell receptor beta chains reported below all come from one sample, sequenced in a study of human T cells and chemical hapten exposure (dated by TCRdb to the early 2020s). The library was obtained by RACE. Instrument used: NextSeq 500. The public reads were reanalyzed by TCRdb: fastp trimming at Q25, MiXCR alignment, in-frame beta chains only. Here each entry gathers all rows of one CDR3 protein and keeps the most common genes and DNA. Recorded for this sample are under 150,000 distinct CDR3 sequences; 12% of them occurred a single time. Clones ranked in the top ten supply just over 1.4% of the sample. This sample's time point label indicates: patch test 1, 2 weeks after DPC sensitization. The treatment or condition tag for this specimen amounts to: therapeutic diphenylcyclopropenone sensitization with weekly scalp DPC. The sequencing used whole blood, collected in connection with sensitization to the hapten diphenylcyclopropenone (DPC). These receptors originate from a woman between 45 and 60 years old with alopecia areata. Some clones in this sample may be carry-over from other donors' samples.

J is TRBJ1-6 and V is TRBV7-2; the match to TRBD1 covers 7 bases. J gave up 10 bases and V 3 bases, and 6 bases lay outside the gene matches. Germline V gives CDR1 SGHTA, CDR2 FQGNSA. The length of the CDR3 is 14 residues. The CDR3 sequence: CASSLGQQLSPLHF. In DNA form, the CDR3 reads TGTGCCAGCAGCTTGGGACAGCAACTCTCACCCCTCCACTTT.

This clonotype was counted ten times or more. The chain employs TRBV15 and TRBJ1-1; D unclear. Trimming removed 4 bases from V and 0 bases from J, with 6 bases in between. CDR1 LNHNV and CDR2 YYDKDF come from the germline V gene (reference sequence). The CDR3 runs 13 residues. The CDR3 sequence: CATSMTLNTEAFF. The CDR3, as DNA: TGTGCCACCAGCATGACATTGAACACTGAAGCTTTCTTT.

In this sample, this clonotype turned up many times. The gene calls are TRBV7-9 and TRBJ2-3; D gene ambiguous. The length of the CDR3 is 15 residues. V gave up 2 bases and J gave up 4 bases, with 13 bases separating them. Germline V CDR1 and CDR2: SEHNR, FQNEAQ (reference sequence). This CDR3 reads CASSLSGTMADTQYF. The CDR3 coding sequence is TGTGCCAGCAGCTTATCGGGTACGATGGCAGATACGCAGTATTTT.

The gene calls are TRBV5-1 and TRBJ2-1; a weak D match, TRBD2 (7 bases). The germline V and J ends were trimmed by 3 bases and 4 bases, with 11 bases remaining between them. The CDR3 covers 14 residues. CDR1 SGHRS and CDR2 YFSETQ come from the germline V gene. DNA of the CDR3: TGCGCCAGCAGCTCCGGGGGGCCATACAATGAGCAGTTCTTC. Translation: CASSSGGPYNEQFF.

The V and J genes are TRBV28 and TRBJ2-2; weak D call: TRBD2 (6 bases). The CDR3 extends over 14 amino acids. Germline V CDR1 and CDR2: MDHEN, SYDVKM. Trimming left V 3 bases short and J 2 bases short, with 7 bases between. The CDR3 sequence: CASSFGGNTGELFF. In nucleotides, the CDR3 is TGTGCCAGCAGTTTCGGGGGAAACACCGGGGAGCTGTTTTTT.

In its sample, this clonotype was seen a few times. This chain links TRBV18 with TRBJ2-7; 11 bases line up with TRBD1. Germline V gene sequence: CDR1 KGHSH, CDR2 LQKENI. Trimming took 7 bases from V and 5 from J; bases not matched to a gene: 4. The CDR3 consists of 13 residues. In nucleotides, the CDR3 is TGTGCCAGCTTGCCGGGACAGGGGGACGAGCAGTACTTC. Residues: CASLPGQGDEQYF.

This clonotype came up many times. The V gene is TRBV4-1, the J gene TRBJ2-1, with TRBD1 identical over 8 bases. The CDR3 covers 13 residues. In germline, CDR1 is MGHRA, CDR2 YSYEKL. V was pared by 10 bases and J by 4 bases, with 6 bases of the junction left unmatched. CDR3 protein: CATTGVNYNEQFF. Written as DNA, the CDR3 is TGCGCCACGACAGGGGTTAATTACAATGAGCAGTTCTTC.

In its sample, this clonotype was seen a few times. The V gene is TRBV28, the J gene TRBJ1-4; possibly TRBD1 for D (5 bases). The CDR3 length is 11 residues. Germline assignment: CDR1 MDHEN and CDR2 SYDVKM. CDR3 residues: CVAGVNEKLFF. The CDR3 bases are TGTGTGGCGGGGGTAAATGAAAAACTGTTTTTT.

This clonotype appeared a single time. This rearrangement joins TRBV7-9 to TRBJ1-1; 7 nucleotides align to TRBD1. Germline CDR1 reads SEHNR; CDR2 reads FQNEAQ (reference sequence). Trimming cost V 5 bases and J 4 bases; bases outside gene matches: 4. The CDR3 length is 13 residues. The CDR3 sequence is CASSATGTTEAFF. The CDR3 nucleotides read TGTGCCAGCAGCGCGACAGGGACCACTGAAGCTTTCTTT.

This clonotype has just a few counts. The chain carries TRBV4-3 and TRBJ2-2, with D possibly TRBD1 on 5 matching bases. Trimming took 5 bases from V and 0 from J, leaving 10 bases between them. In germline, CDR1 is LGHNA, CDR2 YSLEER. This CDR3 region has 15 residues. CDR3 residues: CASSLRGTNTGELFF. The CDR3 DNA sequence: TGCGCCAGCAGCTTAAGGGGCACGAACACCGGGGAGCTGTTTTTT.

This clonotype was counted between two and nine times. The gene calls are TRBV6-5 and TRBJ1-4; TRBD1 agrees at 8 bases. Trimming at V came to 2 bases and at J to 6 bases, leaving 8 bases not matched to a gene. The CDR3 spans 16 residues. Per the germline V gene, CDR1 is MNHEY and CDR2 is SVGAGI. The CDR3 DNA follows: TGTGCCAGCAGTTACACATACAGGGGGAAGGATGAAAAACTGTTTTTT. Residues: CASSYTYRGKDEKLFF.

The chain is built from TRBV28 and TRBJ1-2, with 8 bases identical to TRBD1. CDR1 and CDR2 (germline): MDHEN, SYDVKM. The CDR3 has 15 residues. V lost 5 bases and J lost 6; bases outside the gene matches: 11. The chain's CDR3 is CASSPTGTGLHGYTF. The CDR3 DNA is TGTGCCAGCAGTCCCACGGGGACAGGCTTACATGGCTACACCTTC.

This clonotype was detected ten times or more. This chain uses TRBV12-3 or TRBV12-4 with TRBJ2-3, with D possibly being TRBD2 (5 bases). V gave up 7 bases and J gave up 0 bases, with 17 bases separating them. CDR3 length equals 16 residues. The CDR3 nucleotides read TGTGCCAGCACCCCTCGGGGAGCGCTTAGCACAGATACGCAGTATTTT. It codes for CASTPRGALSTDTQYF.

A few counts support this clonotype. The rearrangement uses TRBV3-1 and TRBJ1-2; maybe TRBD1 (6 bases). Trimming took off 1 base at V and 4 bases at J, with 10 bases between the two ends. Per germline, CDR1 LGHDT and CDR2 YNNKEL (reference sequence). The CDR3 length is 14 residues. The CDR3 reads CASSQGTDSYGYTF. CDR3 nucleotides: TGTGCCAGCAGCCAAGGGACGGACAGCTATGGCTACACCTTC.